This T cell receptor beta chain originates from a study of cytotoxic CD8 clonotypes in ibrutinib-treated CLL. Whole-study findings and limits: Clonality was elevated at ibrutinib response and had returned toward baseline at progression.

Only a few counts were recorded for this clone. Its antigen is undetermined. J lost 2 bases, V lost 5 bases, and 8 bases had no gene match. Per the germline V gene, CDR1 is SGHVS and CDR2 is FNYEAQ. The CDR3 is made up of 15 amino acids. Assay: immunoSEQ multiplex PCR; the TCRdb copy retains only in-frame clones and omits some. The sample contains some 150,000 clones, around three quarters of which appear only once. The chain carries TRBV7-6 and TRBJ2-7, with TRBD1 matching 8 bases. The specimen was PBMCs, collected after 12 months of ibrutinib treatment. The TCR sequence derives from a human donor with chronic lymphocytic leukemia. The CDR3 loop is CASSPRQGWTYEQYF. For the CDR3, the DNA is TGTGCCAGCAGCCCGAGACAGGGGTGGACCTACGAGCAGTACTTC.